The entry below gives a single T cell receptor (beta chain) sequence along with its context. It has no known antigen specificity. Within one base of it there is no much larger clone, and no base qualities were kept. This record comes from a study of T cell changes during pregnancy in multiple sclerosis (dated by TCRdb to about 2019). For context, the study as a whole: In women with multiple sclerosis, the researchers looked at how the T cell repertoire shifted as pregnancy progressed.

To prepare the library, the immunoSEQ multiplex PCR assay was applied. The immuneACCESS repertoire file appears here via TCRdb, limited to in-frame rearrangements. These files lack a portion of the clones; in checked studies, under half of the deficit traces to unresolved V genes, and the cause of the others is not known. This sample is represented by some 100,000 clones; 94% of them were singletons. Clones ranked in the top ten supply approximately 0.97% of the sample. V is reduced by 0 bases and J by 3 bases, leaving a spacing of 6 bases between them. Sequences MNHEY (CDR1) and SMNVEV (CDR2) are obtained from the germline V gene (reference sequence). The CDR3, cysteine through phenylalanine, is 13 amino acids long. Only the CDR3 part of the read is kept: 39 bases, read in frame from the first base.

This TCR came from a female donor with multiple sclerosis, enrolled in a pregnancy study. The sequences come from peripheral blood, collected before pregnancy. The chain joins TRBV27 to TRBJ2-7, and the D gene may be TRBD2, 5 bases matching. The DNA reads as follows: TGTGCCAGCAGTTTATCGAGGGTCTACGAGCAGTACTTC. It encodes CASSLSRVYEQYF.